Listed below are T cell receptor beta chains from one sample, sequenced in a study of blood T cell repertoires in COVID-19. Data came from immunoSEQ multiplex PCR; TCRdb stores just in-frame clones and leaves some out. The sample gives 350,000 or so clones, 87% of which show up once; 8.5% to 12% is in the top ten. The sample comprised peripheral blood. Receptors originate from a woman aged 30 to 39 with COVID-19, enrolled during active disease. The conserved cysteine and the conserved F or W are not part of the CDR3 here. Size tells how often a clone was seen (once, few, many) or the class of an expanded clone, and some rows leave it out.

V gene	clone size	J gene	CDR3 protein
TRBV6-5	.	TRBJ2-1	ASSYSDTDYNEQF
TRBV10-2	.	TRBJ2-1	ASSESWRPGGNEQF
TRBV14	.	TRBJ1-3	ASSQRSSGNTIY
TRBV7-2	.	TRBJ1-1	ASSFTPSGLGNTEAF
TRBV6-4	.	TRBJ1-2	ASSEWGQGGGYT
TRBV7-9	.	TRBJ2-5	ASSPPRPTGETQY
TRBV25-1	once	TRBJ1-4	ASSGLDRGRANEKLF
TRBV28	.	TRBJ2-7	ASSFDGQGQYEQY
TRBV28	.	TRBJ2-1	ASSPAPGGRADGAYNEQF
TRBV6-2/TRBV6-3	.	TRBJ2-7	ASSSPTSTYEQY
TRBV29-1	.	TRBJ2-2	SVGQDRDTGELF
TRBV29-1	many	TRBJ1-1	SVEQGQDTEAF
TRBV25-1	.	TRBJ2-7	ASRHRDSETYEQY
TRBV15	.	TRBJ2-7	ATRQGAREQY
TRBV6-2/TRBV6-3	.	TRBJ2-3	ASSYGGILADTQY
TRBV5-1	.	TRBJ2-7	ASRILAGANYEQY
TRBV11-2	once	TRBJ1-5	ASSSLGQGNQPQH
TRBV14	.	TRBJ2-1	ASGLNYNEQF
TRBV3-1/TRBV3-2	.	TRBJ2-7	ASSGRGVYEQY
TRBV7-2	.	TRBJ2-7	ASSPVGQGYEQY
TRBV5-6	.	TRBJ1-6	ASSTRHYNSPLH
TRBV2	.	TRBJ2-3	ASSEDRVGTQY
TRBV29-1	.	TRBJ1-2	SVRSDRDQDGYT
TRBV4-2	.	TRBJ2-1	ASSQGGSGIYNEQF
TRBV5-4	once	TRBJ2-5	ASSLTLLAGTQETQY
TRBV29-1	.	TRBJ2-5	SLGGSKETQY
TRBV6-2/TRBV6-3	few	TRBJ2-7	ASSYSGVSYEQY
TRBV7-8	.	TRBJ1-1	ASSLLRPSNAEAF
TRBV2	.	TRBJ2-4	ASGTGRLAKNIQY
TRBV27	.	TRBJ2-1	ASSLGGGSSYNEQF